This TCR beta chain is drawn from a study of control samples from healthy donors and cancer patients. Generated by immunoSEQ multiplex PCR, the TCRdb table keeps only in-frame clones and is missing some. The sample includes under 150,000 clones, more than 75% of them seen just once. Material for sequencing was blood. This TCR came from a woman in her 70s in good health.

This CDR3 is CASSQGKGTEAFF. In nucleotides, the CDR3 is TGTGCCAGCAGCCAAGGGAAGGGTACTGAAGCTTTCTTT. V gene TRBV3-1 (or the pseudogene TRBV3-2) combines with J gene TRBJ1-1; D is undetermined. The germline V and J ends were trimmed by 1 base and 5 bases, with 8 bases remaining between them. The germline V gene has CDR1 LGHDT and CDR2 YNNKEL (reference sequence). This CDR3 is built from 13 residues.